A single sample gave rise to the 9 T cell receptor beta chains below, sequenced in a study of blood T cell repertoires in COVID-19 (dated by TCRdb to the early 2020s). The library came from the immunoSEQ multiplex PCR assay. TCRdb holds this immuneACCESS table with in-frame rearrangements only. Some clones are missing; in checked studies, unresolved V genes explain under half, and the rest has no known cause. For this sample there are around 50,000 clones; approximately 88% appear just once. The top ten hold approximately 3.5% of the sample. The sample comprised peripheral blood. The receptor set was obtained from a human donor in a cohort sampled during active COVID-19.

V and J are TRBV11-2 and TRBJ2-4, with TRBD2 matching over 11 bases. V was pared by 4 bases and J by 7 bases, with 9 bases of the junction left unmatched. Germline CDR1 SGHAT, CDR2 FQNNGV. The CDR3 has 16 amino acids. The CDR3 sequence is CASSSLSGGAANIQYF. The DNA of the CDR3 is TGTGCCAGCAGCTCCCTTAGCGGGGGGGCCGCGAACATTCAGTACTTC.

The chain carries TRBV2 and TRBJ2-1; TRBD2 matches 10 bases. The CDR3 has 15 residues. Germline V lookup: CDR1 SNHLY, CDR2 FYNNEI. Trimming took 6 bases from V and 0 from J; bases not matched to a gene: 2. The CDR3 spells CASSASGSSYNEQFF. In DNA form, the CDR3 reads TGTGCCAGCAGCGCTAGCGGGAGCTCCTACAATGAGCAGTTCTTC.

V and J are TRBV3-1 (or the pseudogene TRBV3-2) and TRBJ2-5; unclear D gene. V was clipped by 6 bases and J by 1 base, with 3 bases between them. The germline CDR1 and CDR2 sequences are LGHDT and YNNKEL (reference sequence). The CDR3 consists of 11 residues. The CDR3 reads CASSRQETQYF. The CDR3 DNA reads TGTGCCAGCAGTCGCCAAGAGACCCAGTACTTC.

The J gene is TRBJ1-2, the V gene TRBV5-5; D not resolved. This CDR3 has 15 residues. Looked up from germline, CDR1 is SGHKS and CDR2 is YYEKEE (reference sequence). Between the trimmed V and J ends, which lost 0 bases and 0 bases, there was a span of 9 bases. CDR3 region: CASSLGSYPNYGYTF. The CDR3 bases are TGTGCCAGCAGCTTGGGTAGCTACCCTAACTATGGCTACACCTTC.

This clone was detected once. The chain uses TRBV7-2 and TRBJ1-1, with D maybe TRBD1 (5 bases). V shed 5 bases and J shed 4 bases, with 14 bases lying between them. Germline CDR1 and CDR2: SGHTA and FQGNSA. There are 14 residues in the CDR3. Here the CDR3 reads CASSPTPGPTEAFF. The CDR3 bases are TGTGCCAGCAGCCCGACCCCAGGGCCCACTGAAGCTTTCTTT. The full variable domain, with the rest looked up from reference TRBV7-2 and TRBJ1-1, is GAGVSQSPSNKVTEKGKDVELRCDPISGHTALYWYRQSLGQGLEFLIYFQGNSAPDKSGLPSDRFSAERTGGSVSTLTIQRTQQEDSAVYLCASSPTPGPTEAFFGQGTRLTVV.

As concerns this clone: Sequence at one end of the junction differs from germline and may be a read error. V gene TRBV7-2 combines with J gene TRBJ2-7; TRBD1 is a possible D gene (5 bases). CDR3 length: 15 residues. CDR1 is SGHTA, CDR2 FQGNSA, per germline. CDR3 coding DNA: TGTGCCAGCAGTTTAGATCTAGGGGCCCCCTACGAGCAGTACTTC. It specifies CASSLDLGAPYEQYF.

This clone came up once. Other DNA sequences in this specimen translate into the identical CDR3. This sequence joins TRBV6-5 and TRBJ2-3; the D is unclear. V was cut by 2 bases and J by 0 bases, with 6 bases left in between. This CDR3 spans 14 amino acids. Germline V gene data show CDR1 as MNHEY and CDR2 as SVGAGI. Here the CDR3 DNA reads TGTGCCAGCAGTTACGGCGGTAGCACAGATACGCAGTATTTT. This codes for CASSYGGSTDTQYF.

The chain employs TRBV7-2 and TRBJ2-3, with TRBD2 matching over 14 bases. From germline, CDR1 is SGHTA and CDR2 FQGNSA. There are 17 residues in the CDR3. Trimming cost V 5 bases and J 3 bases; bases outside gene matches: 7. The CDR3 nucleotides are TGTGCCAGCAGCCCGCGACTAGCGGGGGGGCCAACAGATACGCAGTATTTT. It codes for CASSPRLAGGPTDTQYF.

CDR3 loop: CATGRTSTDTQYF. In DNA, the CDR3 is TGTGCCACTGGGCGGACTAGCACAGATACGCAGTATTTT. The genes are TRBV24-1 and TRBJ2-3; tentative D call: TRBD2 (5 bases). In germline, CDR1 is KGHDR, CDR2 SFDVKD. Trimming cost V 10 bases and J 0 bases, with 10 bases left between them. This CDR3 is built from 13 residues.